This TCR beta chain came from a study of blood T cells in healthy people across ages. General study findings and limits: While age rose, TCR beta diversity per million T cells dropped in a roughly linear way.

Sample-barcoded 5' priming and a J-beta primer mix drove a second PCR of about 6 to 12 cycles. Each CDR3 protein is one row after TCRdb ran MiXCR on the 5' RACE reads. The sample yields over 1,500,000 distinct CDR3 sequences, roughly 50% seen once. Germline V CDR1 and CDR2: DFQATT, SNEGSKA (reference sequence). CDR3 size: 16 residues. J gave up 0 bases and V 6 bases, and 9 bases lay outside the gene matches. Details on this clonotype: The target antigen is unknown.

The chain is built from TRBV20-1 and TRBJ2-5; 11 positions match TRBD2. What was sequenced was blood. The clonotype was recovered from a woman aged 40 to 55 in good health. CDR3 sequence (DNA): TGCAGTGCGGCCACACTAGCGGGGGATTACCAAGAGACCCAGTACTTC. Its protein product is CSAATLAGDYQETQYF.